The 17 T cell receptor beta chains below come from one sample, sequenced in a study of response to subunit inactivated influenza vaccine. TCRdb called the RT-PCR reads again in MiXCR, with one record for every CDR3 protein. The sample includes about 780,000 distinct CDR3 sequences, less than 20% seen only once; the top ten take approximately 10%. The sample consisted of PBMCs from blood, taken 5 to 6 days after vaccination. The receptors stem from a man aged 50-59 years who received an inactivated influenza vaccine.

This chain connects TRBV6-5 to TRBJ1-1, with D possibly being TRBD1 (5 bases). V was clipped by 4 bases and J by 5 bases, with 17 bases between them. Germline values: CDR1 MNHEY, CDR2 SVGAGI. The CDR3 has 15 amino acids. This CDR3 reads CASSLASGGWTEAFF. The CDR3 nucleotides are TGTGCCAGCAGTTTAGCGAGCGGGGGTTGGACTGAAGCTTTCTTT.

The genes are TRBV30 and TRBJ1-2, with 7 bases lining up with TRBD1. The J segment lost 0 bases and the V segment lost 0 bases, leaving 4 bases of the junction unmatched. The V gene's germline CDR1 is GTSNPN and CDR2 SVGIG (reference sequence). CDR3 size: 15 residues. CDR3 sequence reads: CAWSVGTASNYGYTF. The CDR3 bases are TGTGCCTGGAGTGTGGGGACAGCATCTAACTATGGCTACACCTTC.

This clonotype was picked up a small number of times. The chain carries TRBV4-2 and TRBJ2-1; TRBD1 matches at 9 bases. This CDR3 region has 16 residues. V shed 2 bases, J shed 7 bases, and the junction held 9 bases outside the gene matches. The germline V gene encodes CDR1 LGHNA and CDR2 YNFKEQ. CDR3 amino acids: CASSQSGGQGLNEQFF. The CDR3 DNA reads TGTGCCAGCAGCCAATCTGGTGGACAGGGGTTAAATGAGCAGTTCTTC.

This clonotype was seen only a few times. The CDR3, as DNA: TGTGCCAGCAGTGTGACAGGGGTTGACACTGAAGCTTTCTTT. This codes for CASSVTGVDTEAFF. The rearrangement joins TRBV6-1 to TRBJ1-1; 8 positions agree with TRBD1. The CDR3 extends over 14 amino acids. With V trimmed by 4 bases and J by 3 bases, 4 bases remained unmatched. The V gene's germline CDR1 is MNHNS and CDR2 SASEGT.

There are a few counts of this clonotype. The chain joins TRBV9 to TRBJ1-1; D is uncertain. Germline V gene sequence: CDR1 SGDLS, CDR2 YYNGEE. V shed 3 bases and J shed 3 bases, with 12 bases lying between them. The CDR3 is 14 amino acids. As DNA, the CDR3 is TGTGCCAGCAGCGGCCCCACTCCAGACACTGAAGCTTTCTTT. This encodes CASSGPTPDTEAFF.

This clonotype was counted only a few times. This chain joins TRBV20-1 and TRBJ2-5; no reliable D call. Trimming took 0 bases from V and 2 from J, leaving 7 bases between them. Per germline, CDR1 DFQATT and CDR2 SNEGSKA (reference sequence). This CDR3 is built from 13 residues. CDR3 DNA sequence: TGCAGTGCTAGAGAGCCCAGGCAAGAGACCCAGTACTTC. Translating it yields CSAREPRQETQYF.

This clonotype occurred a few times. The rearrangement uses TRBV4-3 and TRBJ2-6; 9 bases line up with TRBD1. The germline V gene encodes CDR1 LGHNA and CDR2 YSLEER. The V gene end was trimmed by 5 bases and the J gene end by 0 bases; junction bases not matched to a gene: 8. The CDR3 runs to 18 residues. The CDR3 region is CASSSRTGANSGANVLTF. CDR3 nucleotide sequence: TGCGCCAGCAGCTCCCGGACAGGGGCCAACTCTGGGGCCAACGTCCTGACTTTC.

This clonotype was observed a handful of times. The chain couples TRBV20-1 to TRBJ2-5; 12 bases fit TRBD2. J gave up 3 bases and V 5 bases, and 4 bases lay outside the gene matches. Germline V gives CDR1 DFQATT, CDR2 SNEGSKA (reference sequence). This CDR3 region has 14 residues. The CDR3 DNA follows: TGCAGTGCTCATACTAGCGGGAGGAAAGAGACCCAGTACTTC. This gives the protein CSAHTSGRKETQYF.

This clonotype has only a few counts. The J gene is TRBJ2-3, the V gene TRBV6-6, with D perhaps matching TRBD2 (6 bases). Germline CDR1 MNHNY, CDR2 SVGAGI (reference sequence). The CDR3 is made up of 13 amino acids. Between the trimmed V and J ends, which lost 9 bases and 0 bases, there was a span of 10 bases. The CDR3 nucleotides read TGTGCCAGTGGGACTTCTAGCACAGATACGCAGTATTTT. Residues: CASGTSSTDTQYF.

The genes are TRBV25-1 and TRBJ2-7; D is unclear. Germline V CDR1 and CDR2: MGHDK, SYGVNS. Trimming cost V 3 bases and J 4 bases, with 16 bases left between them. The CDR3 length is 15 residues. The chain's CDR3 is CASSDRRNVGYEQYF. CDR3 in DNA: TGTGCCAGCAGTGATCGTCGTAACGTAGGTTACGAGCAGTACTTC.

This clonotype was seen repeatedly, ten times or more. The chain couples TRBV7-9 to TRBJ1-2; D unclear. Germline lookup yields CDR1 SEHNR and CDR2 FQNEAQ (reference sequence). This CDR3 has 14 residues. The V end was cut by 4 bases, the J end by 6 bases, with 15 bases between. CDR3 sequence (DNA): TGTGCCAGCAGCTCGTCGGGAGGGAAAAATGGCTACACCTTC. Its protein is CASSSSGGKNGYTF.

This clonotype was seen more than once but under ten times. CDR3 nucleotides: TGTGCCAGCAGCCGAAATAGACAGTCCGAGCAGTACTTC. Translated: CASSRNRQSEQYF. The gene calls are TRBV7-2 and TRBJ2-7; a weak D match, TRBD1 (5 bases). V was pared by 5 bases and J by 6 bases, with 14 bases between. This CDR3 has 13 amino acids. The V gene's germline CDR1 is SGHTA and CDR2 FQGNSA.

This clonotype appeared a few times. The chain joins TRBV27 to TRBJ1-1, with D uncertain. V lost 2 bases, J lost 5 bases, and 12 bases lay in between. The V gene's germline CDR1 is MNHEY and CDR2 SMNVEV (reference sequence). This CDR3 spans 14 amino acids. For the CDR3, the DNA is TGTGCCAGCAGTTTAACGCCAGGATCGACTGAAGCTTTCTTT. Encoded protein: CASSLTPGSTEAFF.

The J gene is TRBJ1-2, the V gene TRBV6-2 or TRBV6-3; D gene uncertain. V was pared by 2 bases and J by 6 bases, with 19 bases between. In germline, CDR1 is MNHEY, CDR2 SVGEGT. The CDR3 is made up of 16 amino acids. CDR3 protein: CASSYTRGAVGDGYTF. For the CDR3, the DNA is TGTGCCAGCAGTTACACCCGGGGTGCAGTCGGCGATGGCTACACCTTC.

There are a few counts of this clonotype. The CDR3 bases are TGCGCCAGCAGGGAACTAGCGTCGAGCTCCTACGAGCAGTACTTC. Protein product: CASRELASSSYEQYF. This chain links TRBV10-2 with TRBJ2-7; 7 bases line up with TRBD2. Germline V gene sequence: CDR1 WSHSY, CDR2 SAAADI. This CDR3 region has 15 residues. Trimming cost V 6 bases and J 0 bases; bases outside gene matches: 8.

This clonotype was counted between two and nine times. This sequence joins TRBV9 and TRBJ2-5; 7 bases fit TRBD1. J was trimmed by 2 bases and V by 0 bases; bases with no gene match: 4. Germline V gene sequence: CDR1 SGDLS, CDR2 YYNGEE. This CDR3 region has 15 residues. CDR3 sequence: CASSVAGTVQETQYF. CDR3 nucleotides: TGTGCCAGCAGCGTAGCTGGGACAGTACAAGAGACCCAGTACTTC. The full variable domain, completed using reference TRBV9 and TRBJ2-5, is DSGVTQTPKHLITATGQRVTLRCSPRSGDLSVYWYQQSLDQGLQFLIQYYNGEERAKGNILERFSAQQFPDLHSELNLSSLELGDSALYFCASSVAGTVQETQYFGPGTRLLVL.

The sample holds a few counts of this clonotype. The chain recombines TRBV20-1 with TRBJ2-1, with a weak D call TRBD2 (5 bases). The CDR3 totals 14 residues. Germline V lookup: CDR1 DFQATT, CDR2 SNEGSKA (reference sequence). V gave up 8 bases and J gave up 3 bases, with 17 bases separating them. As DNA, the CDR3 is TGCAGTACCCCCCAGCGGCGTTTCTACAATGAGCAGTTCTTC. Translation gives CSTPQRRFYNEQFF.